This entry lists 16 T cell receptor beta chains sequenced from one sample in a study of cytomegalovirus exposure and HLA in healthy donors. PCR used 60 Vbeta primers and 13 Jbeta primers. The protocol was immunoSEQ multiplex PCR, while the TCRdb copy is restricted to in-frame clones and leaves out a portion. The table has 140,000 to 150,000 clones, 72% seen once; the top ten hold less than 2.5%. The specimen was PBMCs. These TCRs come from a man in his forties in good health and CMV-seronegative.

The V gene is TRBV27, the J gene TRBJ2-3; a possible D gene is TRBD2 (5 bases). This CDR3 comprises 15 residues. Germline assignment: CDR1 MNHEY and CDR2 SMNVEV (reference sequence). Trimming shortened V by 1 base and J by 0 bases, and 8 bases separated the two germline ends. The CDR3 bases are TGTGCCAGCAGTTTATTCGGGGTTAGCACAGATACGCAGTATTTT. Its translation is CASSLFGVSTDTQYF.

This clone was detected once. V is TRBV4-1 and J is TRBJ1-1; D unresolved. This CDR3 spans 15 amino acids. The V gene lost 7 bases and the J gene lost 5 bases, with 20 bases spanning the gap. Germline V gene sequence: CDR1 MGHRA, CDR2 YSYEKL. CDR3 amino acids: CASTPTRQRTTEAFF. Here the CDR3 DNA reads TGCGCCAGCACCCCCACCCGGCAGCGGACTACTGAAGCTTTCTTT.

The V gene is TRBV6-5, the J gene TRBJ2-3; TRBD1 matches at 10 bases. The germline V gene encodes CDR1 MNHEY and CDR2 SVGAGI. This CDR3 comprises 15 residues. V was clipped by 5 bases and J by 3 bases; unmatched bases: 5. CDR3 coding DNA: TGTGCCAGCAGTGGGACGGGACAGGGGACAGATACGCAGTATTTT. Its protein product is CASSGTGQGTDTQYF.

V is TRBV4-1 and J is TRBJ2-1; D is unresolved. This CDR3 is 15 amino acids long. Trimming removed 0 bases from V and 0 bases from J, with 6 bases in between. The germline gives CDR1 MGHRA, CDR2 YSYEKL. This chain's CDR3 is CASSQDPGSYNEQFF. CDR3 nucleotides: TGCGCCAGCAGCCAAGATCCAGGCTCCTACAATGAGCAGTTCTTC.

The chain has TRBV4-1 and TRBJ2-5; 9 nucleotides align to TRBD2. The V and J ends lost 0 bases and 5 bases, in that order; junction bases with no gene match: 13. CDR1 MGHRA and CDR2 YSYEKL come from the germline V gene. CDR3 size: 18 residues. The CDR3 bases are TGCGCCAGCAGCCAAGATCTTAGGAGCGGGGGGATTACTGAGACCCAGTACTTC. It yields the protein CASSQDLRSGGITETQYF.

The rearrangement links TRBV7-7 to TRBJ2-5; tentatively, D is TRBD1 (6 bases). From germline, CDR1 is SSHAT and CDR2 FNYEAQ (reference sequence). V dropped 6 bases and J dropped 2 bases, with 13 bases sitting between them. The CDR3 has 14 amino acids. This CDR3 is CASSSGTQQETQYF. The CDR3 bases are TGTGCCAGCAGTTCCGGGACACAACAAGAGACCCAGTACTTC.

The gene calls are TRBV4-1 and TRBJ2-7, with a weak D call TRBD1 (6 bases). Per the germline V gene, CDR1 is MGHRA and CDR2 is YSYEKL. This CDR3 spans 14 amino acids. V was clipped by 0 bases and J by 4 bases, with 10 bases between them. CDR3 amino acids: CASSQEQGPYEQYF. The CDR3 DNA reads as TGCGCCAGCAGCCAAGAACAGGGACCTTACGAGCAGTACTTC.

This clone was detected only once. The chain is built from TRBV13 and TRBJ1-6; tentatively, D is TRBD1 (6 bases). CDR3 size: 15 residues. V was trimmed by 0 bases and J by 9 bases, leaving 12 bases between them. Looked up from germline, CDR1 is PRHDT and CDR2 is FYEKMQ (reference sequence). In nucleotides, the CDR3 is TGTGCCAGCAGCTTAGGCCTCGGGACAACTTCACCCCTCCACTTT. Its protein product is CASSLGLGTTSPLHF.

This chain joins TRBV7-6 and TRBJ2-2, with 7 bases matching TRBD2. V trimming: 0 bases; J trimming: 0 bases; junction bases outside the gene matches: 4. CDR1 SGHVS and CDR2 FNYEAQ come from the germline V gene. The CDR3 is 17 amino acids. The CDR3 spells CASSLALAESNTGELFF. CDR3 sequence (DNA): TGTGCCAGCAGCTTAGCTCTAGCGGAGTCGAACACCGGGGAGCTGTTTTTT.

The chain combines TRBV5-1 with TRBJ2-2, with 7 nucleotides matching TRBD2. Per germline, CDR1 SGHRS and CDR2 YFSETQ. V lost 4 bases to trimming and J lost 2 bases; unmatched junction nucleotides: 5. The CDR3 covers 15 residues. The CDR3 is CASSLGLPNTGELFF. The DNA of the CDR3 is TGCGCCAGCAGCCTGGGACTACCCAACACCGGGGAGCTGTTTTTT.

The chain employs TRBV5-4 and TRBJ1-1, with no clear D. The CDR3 runs to 13 residues. Between the trimmed V and J ends, which lost 1 base and 1 base, there was a span of 5 bases. Germline V lookup: CDR1 SGHNT, CDR2 YYREEE (reference sequence). CDR3 in DNA: TGTGCCAGCAGCTTGCCCCAGAACACTGAAGCTTTCTTT. Amino acids: CASSLPQNTEAFF.

V usage is TRBV6-5 and J usage is TRBJ2-1; 11 bases agree with TRBD1. The CDR3 contains 13 residues. Germline V lookup: CDR1 MNHEY, CDR2 SVGAGI. J was trimmed by 8 bases and V by 5 bases; bases with no gene match: 2. The CDR3 bases are TGTGCCAGCAGTCGGACAGGGGGCGATGAGCAGTTCTTC. Protein product: CASSRTGGDEQFF.

In DNA, the CDR3 is TGTGCCAGCAGACTAGGACTAGCGGGAGGGGGAGATACGCAGTATTTT. The encoded protein is CASRLGLAGGGDTQYF. This chain connects TRBV7-3 to TRBJ2-3; 15 nucleotides align to TRBD2. Germline CDR1 and CDR2: SGHTA and FQGTGA. CDR3 length: 16 amino acids. The V segment lost 6 bases and the J segment 5 bases; nucleotides outside the gene matches: 6.

This chain links TRBV4-1 with TRBJ2-5; 9 nucleotides agree with TRBD1. The J call may not be correct, given that the DNA end is closer to TRBJ2-7. The CDR3 extends over 14 amino acids. CDR1 and CDR2 from the germline V gene are MGHRA and YSYEKL. CDR3: CASSFRQGAYEQYF. In DNA, the CDR3 is TGCGCCAGCAGCTTCCGACAGGGGGCCTACGAGCAGTACTTC.

This clone has just a few counts. The V gene is TRBV5-1, the J gene TRBJ2-7; 8 nucleotides line up with TRBD1. Germline loops: CDR1 SGHRS, CDR2 YFSETQ. V was clipped by 1 base and J by 6 bases; unmatched bases: 12. The CDR3 loop spans 16 amino acids. The chain's CDR3 is CASSLLPGQELGEQYF. CDR3 in DNA: TGCGCCAGCAGCTTGCTACCGGGACAGGAATTAGGCGAGCAGTACTTC. Supplemented by reference TRBV5-1 and TRBJ2-7, the full variable domain reads KAGVTQTPRYLIKTRGQQVTLSCSPISGHRSVSWYQQTPGQGLQFLFEYFSETQRNKGNFPGRFSGRQFSNSRSEMNVSTLELGDSALYLCASSLLPGQELGEQYFGPGTRLTVT.

This clone appeared a few times. This chain uses TRBV5-1 with TRBJ1-5; D is uncertain. V was pared by 4 bases and J by 4 bases, with 18 bases between. CDR1 is SGHRS and CDR2 is YFSETQ in the germline V gene. CDR3 length: 16 residues. This CDR3 reads CASSLQPRASNQPQHF. The CDR3 coding sequence is TGCGCCAGCAGCCTCCAGCCGAGGGCCTCGAATCAGCCCCAGCATTTT.